The present entry profiles one T cell receptor (beta chain) with its context. This record comes from a study of identical twins. Per germline, CDR1 SEHNR and CDR2 FQNEAQ (reference sequence). Between the trimmed V and J ends, which lost 5 bases and 5 bases, there was a span of 15 bases. The CDR3 extends over 14 amino acids. TCRdb itself ran the 5' RACE reads through MiXCR, one entry per CDR3 protein. The table lists roughly 720,000 distinct CDR3 sequences, roughly 18% of them singletons, with about an eighth in the top ten. These sequences were also reported in another study, on T cells expressing NK-cell markers.

This chain connects TRBV7-9 to TRBJ2-5, with D possibly being TRBD2 (6 bases). This receptor was identified in a woman between 18 and 29 years old in good health. Specimen: PBMCs. The CDR3 region has the DNA TGTGCCAGCAGCCCCTTAAGCGGAGGGGAGACCCAGTACTTC. Amino acid sequence: CASSPLSGGETQYF.